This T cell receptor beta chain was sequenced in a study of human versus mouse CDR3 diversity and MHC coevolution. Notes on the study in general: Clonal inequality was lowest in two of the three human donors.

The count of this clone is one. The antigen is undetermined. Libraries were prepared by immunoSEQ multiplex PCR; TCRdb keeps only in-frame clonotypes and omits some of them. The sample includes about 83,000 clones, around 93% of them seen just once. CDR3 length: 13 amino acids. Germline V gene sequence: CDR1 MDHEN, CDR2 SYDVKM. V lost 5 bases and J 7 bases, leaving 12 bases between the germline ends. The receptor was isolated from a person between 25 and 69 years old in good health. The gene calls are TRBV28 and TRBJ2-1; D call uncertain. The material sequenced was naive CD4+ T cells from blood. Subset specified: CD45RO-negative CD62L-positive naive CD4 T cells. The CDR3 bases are TGTGCCAGCAGTGACGCCTCGAGGAATGAGCAGTTCTTC. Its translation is CASSDASRNEQFF.